The next 15 T cell receptor beta chains were all read from a single sample in a study of blood T cell repertoires in COVID-19. Data came from immunoSEQ multiplex PCR; TCRdb stores just in-frame clones and leaves some out. Of around 140,000 clones in the sample, around 86% are singletons; the top ten hold about 11%. Sequenced input: PBMCs or T cells enriched from blood (not recorded which). These receptors were obtained from a man in his 60s who had recovered from COVID-19.

The chain is built from TRBV7-9 and TRBJ1-1, with TRBD1 matching over 9 bases. CDR3 length: 15 amino acids. Germline V lookup: CDR1 SEHNR, CDR2 FQNEAQ (reference sequence). The V and J ends lost 5 bases and 4 bases, in that order; junction bases with no gene match: 8. The CDR3 region is CASSTTGGGGTEAFF. In DNA, the CDR3 is TGTGCCAGCAGCACAACAGGGGGCGGCGGCACTGAAGCTTTCTTT.

The chain joins TRBV11-2 to TRBJ2-7; TRBD1 matches 9 bases. This CDR3 comprises 15 residues. V was clipped by 4 bases and J by 4 bases; unmatched bases: 8. CDR1 SGHAT and CDR2 FQNNGV come from the germline V gene. The CDR3 DNA follows: TGTGCCAGCAGCTCCGGGACAGGGTTATGGTACGAGCAGTACTTC. Its protein product is CASSSGTGLWYEQYF.

The V gene is TRBV11-3, the J gene TRBJ2-7; TRBD2 is a possible D gene (5 bases). V lost 5 bases and J 1 base, leaving 15 bases between the germline ends. This CDR3 contains 15 residues. The germline gives CDR1 SGHNT, CDR2 YENEEA. In DNA, the CDR3 is TGTGCCAGCAGCCCGGACTCCACCGTATCCTACGAGCAGTACTTC. This encodes CASSPDSTVSYEQYF.

Concerning this clone: The junction differs from germline at one of its ends, possibly a read error. The chain has TRBV7-2 and TRBJ2-5, with unresolved D. The V gene's germline CDR1 is SGHTA and CDR2 FQGNSA. CDR3 length: 11 amino acids. CDR3 DNA: TGTGCCAGCAGCAGCAAAGAGGCCCAGTACTTC. Translating gives CASSSKEAQYF.

This clone was seen only once. This chain connects TRBV19 to TRBJ2-2, with TRBD2 matching over 7 bases. Germline assignment: CDR1 LNHDA and CDR2 SQIVND (reference sequence). The V segment lost 5 bases and the J segment 4 bases; nucleotides outside the gene matches: 7. This CDR3 spans 15 amino acids. In nucleotides, the CDR3 is TGTGCCAGTAGTTCTAGCGGTGTTTTCACCGGGGAGCTGTTTTTT. Its protein product is CASSSSGVFTGELFF.

V is TRBV5-1 and J is TRBJ1-4; D not certain. The CDR3 runs 14 residues. V shed 3 bases and J shed 5 bases, with 11 bases lying between them. CDR1 is SGHRS and CDR2 is YFSETQ in the germline V gene. The CDR3 loop is CASSSRATNEKLFF. CDR3 nucleotides: TGCGCCAGCAGCTCAAGAGCGACGAATGAAAAACTGTTTTTT.

The chain employs TRBV6-5 and TRBJ1-3; 7 bases line up with TRBD1. V lost 6 bases to trimming and J lost 6 bases; unmatched junction nucleotides: 8. The CDR3 has 14 amino acids. CDR1 and CDR2 (germline): MNHEY, SVGAGI. DNA of the CDR3: TGTGCCAGCAGACCAGGACAGGCTCAAAACACCATATATTTT. It is translated as CASRPGQAQNTIYF.

The chain has TRBV7-3 and TRBJ1-1; no clear D. Trimming took off 5 bases at V and 4 bases at J, with 8 bases between the two ends. Germline-derived CDR1 and CDR2 are SGHTA and FQGTGA. This CDR3 has 12 amino acids. Here the CDR3 DNA reads TGTGCCAGCAGCAACAGCCTCACTGAAGCTTTCTTT. It translates to CASSNSLTEAFF.

The V and J genes are TRBV6-5 and TRBJ2-7; D unresolved. Germline loops: CDR1 MNHEY, CDR2 SVGAGI. V was trimmed by 2 bases and J by 2 bases, leaving 7 bases between them. This CDR3 region has 13 residues. In DNA, the CDR3 is TGTGCCAGCAGTTACAACGTAGCCTACGAGCAGTACTTC. Translating gives CASSYNVAYEQYF.

The chain uses TRBV3-1 (or the pseudogene TRBV3-2) and TRBJ1-4; 11 positions agree with TRBD1. V trimming: 0 bases; J trimming: 7 bases; junction bases outside the gene matches: 4. This CDR3 comprises 16 residues. Germline loops: CDR1 LGHDT, CDR2 YNNKEL (reference sequence). The CDR3 DNA reads as TGTGCCAGCAGCCAAGATACGGGACAGGGGGTTGAAAAACTGTTTTTT. This encodes CASSQDTGQGVEKLFF.

The table lists this clone with a few counts. The rearrangement joins TRBV28 to TRBJ1-1; D is perhaps TRBD1 (6 bases). Germline V CDR1 and CDR2: MDHEN, SYDVKM. CDR3 size: 14 residues. V was trimmed by 5 bases and J by 2 bases, leaving 12 bases between them. CDR3 DNA: TGTGCCAGCAGTCTTGGACAGAGAAACACTGAAGCTTTCTTT. This gives the protein CASSLGQRNTEAFF.

This chain joins TRBV9 and TRBJ1-4; perhaps TRBD1 as D (6 bases). The V and J ends lost 3 bases and 3 bases respectively, with 21 bases between them. The V gene's germline CDR1 is SGDLS and CDR2 YYNGEE. The CDR3 is 18 amino acids. The CDR3 bases are TGTGCCAGCAGCGAGACGACAGGCGCCCGGCGGGCTAATGAAAAACTGTTTTTT. Amino acids: CASSETTGARRANEKLFF.

In nucleotides, the CDR3 is TGTGCCAGCAGTCTGACAGGGGTGGGGACCGGGGAGCTGTTTTTT. This translates into CASSLTGVGTGELFF. The chain joins TRBV27 to TRBJ2-2, with 8 bases that match TRBD1. CDR1 MNHEY and CDR2 SMNVEV come from the germline V gene (reference sequence). The CDR3 consists of 15 residues. The trim removed 5 bases at V and 5 bases at J, leaving 7 bases unmatched.

The chain carries TRBV27 and TRBJ2-7, with unresolved D. The CDR3 sequence is 14 residues long. Germline V gene data show CDR1 as MNHEY and CDR2 as SMNVEV (reference sequence). V lost 3 bases, J lost 4 bases, and 13 bases lay in between. The CDR3 nucleotides are TGTGCCAGCAGTTTTCGAACAACCTCGTACGAGCAGTACTTC. This codes for CASSFRTTSYEQYF.

The chain links TRBV7-2 to TRBJ1-2; D gene unclear. Germline CDR1 SGHTA, CDR2 FQGNSA. This CDR3 is 14 amino acids long. V was shortened by 1 base and J by 2 bases, with 8 bases between the two germline ends. The CDR3 DNA follows: TGTGCCAGCAGCTTAGGGGTAGCCAACTATGGCTACACCTTC. This encodes CASSLGVANYGYTF.